The present T cell receptor (beta chain) was sequenced within a study of blood T cell repertoires in COVID-19. Across the whole study: T cells, B-cell-depleted T cells, or PBMCs supplied cDNA or gDNA.

V lost 4 bases and J lost 9; bases outside the gene matches: 13. The CDR3 has 16 residues. Germline lookup yields CDR1 SGHDT and CDR2 YYEEEE. Participants spanned ages about 18 to 89 years and resided in some 22 US areas. Researchers sorted participants into cohorts using their self-reported clinical history. In the authors' workflow: Estimation of nucleated cell counts relied on the amplification of reference gene primers. Repertoires were generated with immunoSEQ multiplex PCR, while TCRdb's copy carries only in-frame clones and drops some. V and J calls plus clone size are reproduced from that table; the DNA served to infer D and trimming. This table holds some 250,000 clones, more than 85% found once.

The source is a man between 35 and 55 years old who had recovered from COVID-19. The chain carries TRBV5-6 and TRBJ2-1; 10 nucleotides align to TRBD2. Sequencing was performed on PBMCs or T cells enriched from blood (not recorded which). The CDR3 reads CASSPVGAGGLPEQFF. The CDR3 DNA reads as TGTGCCAGCAGCCCCGTAGGAGCGGGGGGGCTACCTGAGCAGTTCTTC.